A single sample is the source of the 2 T cell receptor beta chains below, sequenced in a study of PD-1 blockade in mismatch repair-deficient tumors. TCRdb's copy holds only in-frame clones and misses some; the assay was immunoSEQ multiplex PCR. The sample has about 16,000 clones, about four fifths seen once. Sequenced here: PBMCs, sampled 4 weeks after starting pembrolizumab. Receptors originate from an adult with mismatch repair-deficient cancer.

V and J are TRBV28 and TRBJ2-1; 9 nucleotides match TRBD2. Germline CDR1 MDHEN, CDR2 SYDVKM. The trim removed 4 bases at V and 1 base at J, leaving 17 bases unmatched. The CDR3 runs 20 residues. CDR3 region: CASSYWAWVSGSLSYNEQFF. DNA for the CDR3: TGTGCCAGCAGTTATTGGGCCTGGGTTAGCGGGAGTCTATCCTACAATGAGCAGTTCTTC.

CDR3 DNA sequence: TGTGCCAGCAGCGGAGGGTACGCCACAGATACGCAGTATTTT. It codes for CASSGGYATDTQYF. V gene TRBV9 combines with J gene TRBJ2-3; weak D call: TRBD2 (5 bases). Germline values: CDR1 SGDLS, CDR2 YYNGEE. The V and J ends lost 3 bases and 2 bases respectively, with 10 bases between them. This CDR3 comprises 14 residues. Supplemented by reference TRBV9 and TRBJ2-3, the full variable domain reads DSGVTQTPKHLITATGQRVTLRCSPRSGDLSVYWYQQSLDQGLQFLIQYYNGEERAKGNILERFSAQQFPDLHSELNLSSLELGDSALYFCASSGGYATDTQYFGPGTRLTVL.